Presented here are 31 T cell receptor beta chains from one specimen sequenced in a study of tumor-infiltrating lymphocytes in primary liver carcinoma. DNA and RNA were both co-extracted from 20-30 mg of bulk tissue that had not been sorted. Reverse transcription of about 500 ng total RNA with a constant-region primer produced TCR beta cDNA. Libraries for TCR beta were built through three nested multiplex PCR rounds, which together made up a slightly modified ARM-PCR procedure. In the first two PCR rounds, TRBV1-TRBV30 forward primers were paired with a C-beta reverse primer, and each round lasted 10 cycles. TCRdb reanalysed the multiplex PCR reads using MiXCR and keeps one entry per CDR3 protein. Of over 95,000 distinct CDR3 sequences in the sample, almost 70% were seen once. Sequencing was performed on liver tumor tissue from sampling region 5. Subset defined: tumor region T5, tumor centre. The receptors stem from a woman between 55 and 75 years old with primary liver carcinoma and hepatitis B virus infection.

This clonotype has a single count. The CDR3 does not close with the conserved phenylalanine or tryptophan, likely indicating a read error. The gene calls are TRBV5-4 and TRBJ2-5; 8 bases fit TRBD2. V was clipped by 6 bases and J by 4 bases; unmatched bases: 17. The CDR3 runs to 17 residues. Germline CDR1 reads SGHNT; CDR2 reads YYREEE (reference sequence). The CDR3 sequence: CASMRAATSAWGETQYL. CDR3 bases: TGTGCCAGCATGAGGGCAGCGACTAGCGCATGGGGAGAGACCCAGTACCTC.

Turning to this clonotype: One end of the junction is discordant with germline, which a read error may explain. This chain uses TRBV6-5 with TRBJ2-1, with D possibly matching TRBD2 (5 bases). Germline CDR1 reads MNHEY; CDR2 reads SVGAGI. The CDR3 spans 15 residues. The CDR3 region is CASNYSGLRDNEQFF. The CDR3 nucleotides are TGTGCCAGCAATTACAGCGGACTGAGGGACAATGAGCAGTTCTTC.

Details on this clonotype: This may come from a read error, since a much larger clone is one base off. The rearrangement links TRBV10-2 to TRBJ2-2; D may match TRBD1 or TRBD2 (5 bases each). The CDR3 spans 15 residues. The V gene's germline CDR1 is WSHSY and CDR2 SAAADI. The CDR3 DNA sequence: TGCGCCACCCGGGGCGCTTATTCGAACACCGGGGAGCTGTTGTTT. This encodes CATRGAYSNTGELLF.

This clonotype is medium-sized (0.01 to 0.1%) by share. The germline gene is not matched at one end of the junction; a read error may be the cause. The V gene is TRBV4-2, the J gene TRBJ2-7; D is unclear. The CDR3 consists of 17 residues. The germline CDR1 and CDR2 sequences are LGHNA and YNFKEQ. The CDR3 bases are TGCGCCAGCAGCCAAGACCGCGGCGGAGTTGGGACCTACGAGCAGTACTTC. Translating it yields CASSQDRGGVGTYEQYF.

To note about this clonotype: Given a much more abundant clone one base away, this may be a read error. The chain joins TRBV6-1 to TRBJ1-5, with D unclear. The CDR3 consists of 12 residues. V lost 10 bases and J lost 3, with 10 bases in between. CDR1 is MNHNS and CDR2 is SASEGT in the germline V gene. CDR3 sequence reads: CANSQDNQPQHF. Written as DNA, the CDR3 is TGTGCCAACAGCCAAGACAATCAGCCCCAGCATTTT.

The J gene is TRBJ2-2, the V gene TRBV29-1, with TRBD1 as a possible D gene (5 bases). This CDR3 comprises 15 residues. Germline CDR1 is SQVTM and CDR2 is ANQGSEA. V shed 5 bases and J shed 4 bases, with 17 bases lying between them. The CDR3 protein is CSVFGSWGSTGELFF. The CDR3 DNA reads TGCAGCGTTTTCGGGTCATGGGGCAGCACCGGGGAGCTGTTTTTT.

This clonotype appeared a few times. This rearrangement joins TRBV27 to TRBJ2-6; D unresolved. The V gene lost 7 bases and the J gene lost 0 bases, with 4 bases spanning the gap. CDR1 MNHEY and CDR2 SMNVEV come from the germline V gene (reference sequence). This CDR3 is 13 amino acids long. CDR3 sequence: CASIASGANVLTF. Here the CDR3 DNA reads TGTGCCAGCATCGCCTCTGGGGCCAACGTCCTGACTTTC.

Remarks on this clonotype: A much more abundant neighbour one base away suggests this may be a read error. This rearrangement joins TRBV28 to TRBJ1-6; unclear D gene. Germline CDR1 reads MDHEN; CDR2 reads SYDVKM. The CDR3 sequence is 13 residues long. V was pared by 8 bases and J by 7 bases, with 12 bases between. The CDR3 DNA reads TGTGCCAGCTTATCGGGAGTGAATTCACCCCTCCACTTT. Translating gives CASLSGVNSPLHF.

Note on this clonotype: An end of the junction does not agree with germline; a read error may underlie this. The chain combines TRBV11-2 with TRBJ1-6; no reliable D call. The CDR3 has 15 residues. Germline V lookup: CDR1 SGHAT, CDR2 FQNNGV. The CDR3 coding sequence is TGTGCCAGCAGCTACATGGACGGGGAATGGTCACGCCTCCACTTT. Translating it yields CASSYMDGEWSRLHF.

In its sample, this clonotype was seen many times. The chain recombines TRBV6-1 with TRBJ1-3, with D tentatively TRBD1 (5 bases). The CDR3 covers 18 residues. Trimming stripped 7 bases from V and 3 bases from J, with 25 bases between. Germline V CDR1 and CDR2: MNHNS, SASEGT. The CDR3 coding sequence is TGTGCCAGCACCAAGAGGAGGGGAACTCAGAGTCTTGGAAACACCATATATTTT. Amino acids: CASTKRRGTQSLGNTIYF.

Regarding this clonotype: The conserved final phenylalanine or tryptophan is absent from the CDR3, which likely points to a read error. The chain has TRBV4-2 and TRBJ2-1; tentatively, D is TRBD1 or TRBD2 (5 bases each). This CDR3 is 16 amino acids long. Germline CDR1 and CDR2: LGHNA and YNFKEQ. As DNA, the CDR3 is TGTGCCAGCAACCAAGATAGAGGGGACCCCTACAATGAGCAGTTCTCC. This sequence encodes CASNQDRGDPYNEQFS.

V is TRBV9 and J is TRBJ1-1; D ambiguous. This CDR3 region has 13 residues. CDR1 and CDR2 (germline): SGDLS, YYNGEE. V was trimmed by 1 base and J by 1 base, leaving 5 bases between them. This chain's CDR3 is CASSVWPNTEAFF. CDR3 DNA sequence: TGTGCCAGCAGCGTATGGCCGAACACTGAAGCTTTCTTT.

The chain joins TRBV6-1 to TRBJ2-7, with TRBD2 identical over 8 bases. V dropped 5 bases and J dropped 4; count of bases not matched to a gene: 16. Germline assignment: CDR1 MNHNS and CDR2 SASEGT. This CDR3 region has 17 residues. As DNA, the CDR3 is TGTGCCAGCAGTCTAGTGGCCGGGGGGGTGTTCTTGTACGAGCAGTACTTC. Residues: CASSLVAGGVFLYEQYF.

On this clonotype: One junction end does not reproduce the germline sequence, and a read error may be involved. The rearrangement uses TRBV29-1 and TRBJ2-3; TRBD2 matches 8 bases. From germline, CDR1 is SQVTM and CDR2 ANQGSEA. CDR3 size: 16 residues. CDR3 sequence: CNVEGVTSGRTDTQYF. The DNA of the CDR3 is TGTAACGTTGAAGGGGTAACTAGCGGTCGCACAGATACGCAGTATTTT.

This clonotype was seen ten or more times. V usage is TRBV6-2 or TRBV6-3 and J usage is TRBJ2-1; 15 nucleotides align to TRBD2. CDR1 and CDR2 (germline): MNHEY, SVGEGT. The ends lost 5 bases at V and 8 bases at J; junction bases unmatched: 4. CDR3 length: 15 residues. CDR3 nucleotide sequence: TGTGCCAGCAGTGGACTAGCGGGAGGGGTTGATGAGCAGTTCTTC. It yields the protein CASSGLAGGVDEQFF.

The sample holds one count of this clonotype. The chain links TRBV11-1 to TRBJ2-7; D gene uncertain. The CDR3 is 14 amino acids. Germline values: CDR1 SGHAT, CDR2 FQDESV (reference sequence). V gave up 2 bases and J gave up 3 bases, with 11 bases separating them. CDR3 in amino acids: CASSLTVGRYEQYF. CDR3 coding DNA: TGTGCCAGCAGCTTAACGGTGGGCCGCTACGAGCAGTACTTC.

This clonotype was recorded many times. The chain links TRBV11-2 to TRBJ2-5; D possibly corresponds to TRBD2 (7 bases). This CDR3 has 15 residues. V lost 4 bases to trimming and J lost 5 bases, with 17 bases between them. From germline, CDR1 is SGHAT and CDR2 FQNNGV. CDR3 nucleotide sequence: TGTGCCAGCAGCTGGACAGAAGGGGGGGGGGAGACCCAGTACTTC. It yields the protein CASSWTEGGGETQYF.

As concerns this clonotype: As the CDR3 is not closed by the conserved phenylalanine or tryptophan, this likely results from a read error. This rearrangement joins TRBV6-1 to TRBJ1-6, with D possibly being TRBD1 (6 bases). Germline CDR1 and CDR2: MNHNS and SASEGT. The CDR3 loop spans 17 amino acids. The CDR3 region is CASDLALDSTYNSPLHS. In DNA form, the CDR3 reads TGTGCTAGCGACCTAGCCCTGGACAGCACCTATAATTCACCCCTCCACTCT.

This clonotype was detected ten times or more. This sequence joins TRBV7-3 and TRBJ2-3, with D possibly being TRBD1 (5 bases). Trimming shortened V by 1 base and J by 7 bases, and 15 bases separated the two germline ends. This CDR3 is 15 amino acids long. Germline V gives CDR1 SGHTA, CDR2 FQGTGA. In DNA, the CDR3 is TGTGCCAGCAGCTTAAACCAGGGCCCCTTAAATACGCAGTATTTT. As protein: CASSLNQGPLNTQYF.

Here the CDR3 DNA reads TGTGCCAGAAGTACATCTAGCGCGAGCTCCTACAATGAGCAGTTCTTC. Translation: CARSTSSASSYNEQFF. V gene TRBV28 combines with J gene TRBJ2-1; D possibly corresponds to TRBD2 (6 bases). This CDR3 contains 16 residues. V was shortened by 9 bases and J by 0 bases, with 18 bases between the two germline ends. The germline gives CDR1 MDHEN, CDR2 SYDVKM.

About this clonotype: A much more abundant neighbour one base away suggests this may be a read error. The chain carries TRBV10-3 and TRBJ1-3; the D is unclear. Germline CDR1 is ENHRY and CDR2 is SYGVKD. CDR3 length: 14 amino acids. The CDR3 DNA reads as TGTGCCATCAATGAGGAAGGAGCCGGAAACACCATATATTTT. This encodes CAINEEGAGNTIYF.

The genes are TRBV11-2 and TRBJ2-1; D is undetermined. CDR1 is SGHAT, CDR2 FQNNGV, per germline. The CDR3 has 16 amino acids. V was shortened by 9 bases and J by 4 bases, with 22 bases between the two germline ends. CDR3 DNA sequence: TGTGCCAGTAGTCCCGGGCTAACGGGCGATTACAATGAGCAGTTCTTC. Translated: CASSPGLTGDYNEQFF.

This CDR3 reads CASSQVLGQGAYLPLHF. The CDR3, as DNA: TGCGCCAGCAGCCAAGTATTGGGACAGGGGGCATATTTGCCCCTCCACTTT. This chain joins TRBV4-1 and TRBJ1-6; TRBD1 agrees at 12 bases. This CDR3 is 17 amino acids long. The germline gives CDR1 MGHRA, CDR2 YSYEKL. The trim removed 1 base at V and 13 bases at J, leaving 11 bases unmatched.

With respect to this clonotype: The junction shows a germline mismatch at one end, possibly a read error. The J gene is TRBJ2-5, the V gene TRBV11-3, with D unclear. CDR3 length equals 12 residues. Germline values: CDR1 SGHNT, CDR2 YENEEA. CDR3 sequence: CVSSLGTETQYF. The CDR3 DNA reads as TGTGTCAGCAGTTTAGGCACAGAGACCCAGTACTTC.

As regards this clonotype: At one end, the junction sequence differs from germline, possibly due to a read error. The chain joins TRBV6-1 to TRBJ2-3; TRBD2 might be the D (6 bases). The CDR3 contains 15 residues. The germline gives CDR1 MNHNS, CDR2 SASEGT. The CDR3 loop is CASRTQRASTDMQYF. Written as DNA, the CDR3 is TGTGCCAGCAGAACCCAGCGGGCCAGCACAGATATGCAGTATTTT.

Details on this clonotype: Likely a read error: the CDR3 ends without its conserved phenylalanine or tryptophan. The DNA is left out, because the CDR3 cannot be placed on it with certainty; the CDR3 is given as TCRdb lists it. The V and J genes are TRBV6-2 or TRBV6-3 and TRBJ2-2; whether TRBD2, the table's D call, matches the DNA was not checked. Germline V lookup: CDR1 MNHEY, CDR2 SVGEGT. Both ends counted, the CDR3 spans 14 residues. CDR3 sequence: CASRHGGAPGELYL.

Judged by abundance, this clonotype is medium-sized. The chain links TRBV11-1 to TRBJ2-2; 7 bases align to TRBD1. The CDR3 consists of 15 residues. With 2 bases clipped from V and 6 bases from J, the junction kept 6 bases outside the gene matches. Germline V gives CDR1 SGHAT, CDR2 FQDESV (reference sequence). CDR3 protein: CASSLFGQGAGELFF. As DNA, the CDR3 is TGTGCCAGCAGCTTATTCGGCCAGGGGGCCGGGGAGCTGTTTTTT.

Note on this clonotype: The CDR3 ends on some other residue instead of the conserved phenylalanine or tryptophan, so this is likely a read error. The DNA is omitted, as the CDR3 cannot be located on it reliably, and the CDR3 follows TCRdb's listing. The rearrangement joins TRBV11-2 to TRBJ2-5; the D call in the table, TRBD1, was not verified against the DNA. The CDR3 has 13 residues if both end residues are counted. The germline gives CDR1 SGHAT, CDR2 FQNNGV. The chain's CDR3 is CTSSLDTGDREYI.

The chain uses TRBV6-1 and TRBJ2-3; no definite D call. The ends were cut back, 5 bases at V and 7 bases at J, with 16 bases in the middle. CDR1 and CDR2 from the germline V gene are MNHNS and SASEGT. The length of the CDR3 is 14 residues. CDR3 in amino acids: CASSREWATNTQYF. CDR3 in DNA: TGTGCCAGCAGTCGTGAGTGGGCGACAAATACGCAGTATTTT.

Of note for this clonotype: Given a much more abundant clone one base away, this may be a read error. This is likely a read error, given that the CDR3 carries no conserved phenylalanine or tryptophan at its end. The CDR3 loop is CASSPGIRRETQYY. CDR3 nucleotide sequence: TGTGCCAGCAGCCCAGGGATCCGGAGGGAGACCCAGTACTAC. V and J are TRBV7-9 and TRBJ2-5, with D possibly called TRBD1 or TRBD2 (5 bases each). The V gene's germline CDR1 is SEHNR and CDR2 FQNEAQ (reference sequence). Between the trimmed V and J ends, which lost 5 bases and 5 bases, there was a span of 15 bases. The CDR3 runs 14 residues.

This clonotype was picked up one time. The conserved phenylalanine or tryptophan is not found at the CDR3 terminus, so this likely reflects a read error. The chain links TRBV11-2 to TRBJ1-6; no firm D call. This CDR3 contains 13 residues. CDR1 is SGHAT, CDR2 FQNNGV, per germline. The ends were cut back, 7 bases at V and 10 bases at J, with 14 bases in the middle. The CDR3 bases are TGTGCCAGCAACTTTGTAATGAACTCACCCCTCCACATT. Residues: CASNFVMNSPLHI.